This entry lists 23 T cell receptor beta chains sequenced from one sample in a study of T-cell reconstitution after alpha-beta-depleted transplantation in children. Unique molecular identifiers were incorporated when the TCRbeta library was constructed. Via MiXCR, TCRdb re-called the PCR reads, giving one row per CDR3 protein. The data show 500,000 to 750,000 distinct CDR3 sequences, about a quarter seen once. The material was PBMCs, obtained before TCRalphabeta/CD19-depleted stem cell transplant. The receptors here all came from a boy under three years old with Wiskott-Aldrich syndrome, due to receive a stem cell transplant.

The chain joins TRBV12-3 or TRBV12-4 to TRBJ1-1, with 7 bases lining up with TRBD1. The CDR3 spans 12 residues. The V and J ends lost 7 bases and 5 bases, in that order; junction bases with no gene match: 4. CDR3 protein: CASIQGGTEAFF. CDR3 nucleotides: TGTGCCAGCATCCAGGGGGGGACTGAAGCTTTCTTT.

This clonotype came up a few times. The chain joins TRBV7-2 to TRBJ2-3, with a possible D match to TRBD2 (6 bases). From germline, CDR1 is SGHTA and CDR2 FQGNSA. Between the trimmed V and J ends, which lost 4 bases and 3 bases, there was a span of 11 bases. This CDR3 has 14 amino acids. The CDR3 spells CASSYLGGTDTQYF. In DNA, the CDR3 is TGTGCCAGCAGCTACCTTGGGGGGACAGATACGCAGTATTTT.

The table lists this clonotype with a few counts. The rearrangement links TRBV20-1 to TRBJ1-5, with TRBD1 matching over 7 bases. Germline V gene lookup returns CDR1 DFQATT and CDR2 SNEGSKA (reference sequence). V was clipped by 3 bases and J by 3 bases; unmatched bases: 8. This CDR3 comprises 15 residues. This chain's CDR3 is CSASLPGQLNQPQHF. The DNA for the CDR3 is TGCAGTGCTAGTCTTCCGGGACAGCTCAATCAGCCCCAGCATTTT.

This chain links TRBV18 with TRBJ2-3; tentative D call: TRBD2 (5 bases). CDR3 size: 18 residues. V lost 0 bases and J lost 1, with 17 bases in between. The germline CDR1 and CDR2 sequences are KGHSH and LQKENI. The CDR3 loop is CASSPPRDGGRGTDTQYF. In DNA, the CDR3 is TGTGCCAGCTCACCACCGAGAGACGGAGGCAGAGGCACAGATACGCAGTATTTT.

The CDR3 sequence is CASTIAGGSYNEQFF. The CDR3, as DNA: TGCGCCAGCACTATAGCGGGAGGCTCCTACAATGAGCAGTTCTTC. The chain joins TRBV5-1 to TRBJ2-1; 10 nucleotides match TRBD2. V was clipped by 6 bases and J by 0 bases; unmatched bases: 3. This CDR3 has 15 amino acids. CDR1 SGHRS and CDR2 YFSETQ come from the germline V gene.

V usage is TRBV12-3 or TRBV12-4 and J usage is TRBJ2-5; D assignment may be TRBD1 or TRBD2 (5 bases each). Trimming shortened V by 2 bases and J by 3 bases, and 13 bases separated the two germline ends. The CDR3 sequence is 15 residues long. CDR3 nucleotides: TGTGCCAGCAGTTTAATCGGGGCTGGGGAAGAGACCCAGTACTTC. It specifies CASSLIGAGEETQYF.

This clonotype was detected only a few times. The chain couples TRBV5-1 to TRBJ2-5; 11 bases match TRBD2. The CDR3 spans 16 residues. V was pared by 0 bases and J by 2 bases, with 3 bases of the junction left unmatched. From germline, CDR1 is SGHRS and CDR2 YFSETQ. CDR3 sequence reads: CASSLGIAGGQETQYF. The CDR3 nucleotides read TGCGCCAGCAGCTTGGGGATAGCGGGAGGGCAAGAGACCCAGTACTTC. The full variable domain, with the rest looked up from reference TRBV5-1 and TRBJ2-5, is KAGVTQTPRYLIKTRGQQVTLSCSPISGHRSVSWYQQTPGQGLQFLFEYFSETQRNKGNFPGRFSGRQFSNSRSEMNVSTLELGDSALYLCASSLGIAGGQETQYFGPGTRLLVL.

This clonotype was picked up a small number of times. The chain carries TRBV20-1 and TRBJ2-1; TRBD2 matches at 13 bases. Germline V gene data show CDR1 as DFQATT and CDR2 as SNEGSKA (reference sequence). There are 15 residues in the CDR3. V shed 5 bases and J 4 bases; nucleotides not matched to a gene: 5. The CDR3 sequence is CSASRTSGSYNEQFF. The CDR3 DNA follows: TGCAGTGCTTCGAGGACTAGCGGGAGTTACAATGAGCAGTTCTTC.

The CDR3 loop reads CSASTSGKTDTQYF. The CDR3 DNA reads TGCAGTGCGTCGACTAGCGGGAAGACAGATACGCAGTATTTT. The chain combines TRBV20-1 with TRBJ2-3, with TRBD2 matching 11 bases. This CDR3 is built from 14 residues. J lost 3 bases, V lost 6 bases, and 5 bases had no gene match. Germline CDR1 DFQATT, CDR2 SNEGSKA (reference sequence).

Concerning this clonotype itself: Its ends do not fully match the called genes, so a read error is possible. V gene TRBV7-9 combines with J gene TRBJ2-5; D is unclear. This CDR3 has 12 amino acids. Looked up from germline, CDR1 is SEHNR and CDR2 is FQNEAQ (reference sequence). CDR3 sequence (DNA): TGTGCCAGCAGCTTAGGGACCAAGGACCAAAACTTC. Encoded protein: CASSLGTKDQNF.

A few counts support this clonotype. CDR3 in DNA: TGTGCCATAAGGTCTGGGTTCGAGCAGTACTTC. Translating it yields CAIRSGFEQYF. V and J are TRBV6-6 and TRBJ2-7, with no clear D. Germline-derived CDR1 and CDR2 are MNHNY and SVGAGI (reference sequence). This CDR3 has 11 amino acids. The V and J ends lost 10 bases and 6 bases respectively, with 13 bases between them.

The gene calls are TRBV7-2 and TRBJ2-7, with 10 bases identical to TRBD2. This CDR3 comprises 17 residues. Trimming took 5 bases from V and 2 from J; bases not matched to a gene: 12. Germline V lookup: CDR1 SGHTA, CDR2 FQGNSA. CDR3 nucleotide sequence: TGTGCCAGCAGCCCCAGCGGGAGGGCCCACTACCCCTACGAGCAGTACTTC. As protein: CASSPSGRAHYPYEQYF.

In its sample, this clonotype was seen a few times. The rearrangement uses TRBV20-1 and TRBJ1-4; D unresolved. V lost 3 bases and J lost 3, with 11 bases in between. From germline, CDR1 is DFQATT and CDR2 SNEGSKA (reference sequence). The CDR3 is 14 amino acids. The DNA of the CDR3 is TGCAGTGCTAGTACGGGTTCGGCTAATGAAAAACTGTTTTTT. This gives the protein CSASTGSANEKLFF.

The sample holds a few counts of this clonotype. This rearrangement joins TRBV12-3 or TRBV12-4 to TRBJ2-2; no reliable D call. This CDR3 contains 11 residues. The V end was cut by 6 bases, the J end by 7 bases, with 6 bases between. CDR3 protein: CASRRDGELFF. The CDR3 bases are TGTGCCAGCAGGAGAGACGGGGAGCTGTTTTTT.

The chain carries TRBV10-3 and TRBJ1-5; D call uncertain. CDR3 size: 9 residues. The V end was cut by 8 bases, the J end by 11 bases, with 7 bases between. Germline lookup yields CDR1 ENHRY and CDR2 SYGVKD. The CDR3 DNA reads TGTGCCATCGGGTCGACCCAGCATTTT. Its protein product is CAIGSTQHF.

This clonotype occurred a few times. The rearrangement links TRBV5-1 to TRBJ2-7, with a possible D match to TRBD2 (6 bases). The CDR3 consists of 14 residues. V lost 4 bases to trimming and J lost 3 bases, with 14 bases between them. Germline-derived CDR1 and CDR2 are SGHRS and YFSETQ. The CDR3 region has the DNA TGCGCCAGCAGCGTGGTCTCGCGGGACTACGAGCAGTACTTC. Translation gives CASSVVSRDYEQYF.

The chain combines TRBV10-3 with TRBJ1-6; weak D call: TRBD1 (6 bases). V was clipped by 2 bases and J by 5 bases, with 10 bases between them. The CDR3 runs to 15 residues. CDR1 ENHRY and CDR2 SYGVKD come from the germline V gene. In DNA form, the CDR3 reads TGTGCCATCAGTGAGACGTCAGGGGATAATTCACCCCTCCACTTT. As protein: CAISETSGDNSPLHF.

The CDR3 DNA sequence: TGCGCCAGCAGCCCCATGTGGGGACCGAACACCGGGGAGCTGTTTTTT. It is translated as CASSPMWGPNTGELFF. This chain uses TRBV4-1 with TRBJ2-2, with D perhaps matching TRBD1 or TRBD2 (5 bases each). Between the trimmed V and J ends, which lost 4 bases and 0 bases, there was a span of 12 bases. Germline lookup yields CDR1 MGHRA and CDR2 YSYEKL. This CDR3 contains 16 residues.

This clonotype has just a few counts. The chain has TRBV5-1 and TRBJ2-7; tentatively, D is TRBD1 or TRBD2 (5 bases each). V was clipped by 4 bases and J by 0 bases, with 17 bases between them. CDR1 and CDR2 from the germline V gene are SGHRS and YFSETQ. The CDR3 runs 16 residues. In DNA, the CDR3 is TGCGCCAGCAGCCGGGACGGGTCGGAAAGCTCCTACGAGCAGTACTTC. It codes for CASSRDGSESSYEQYF. Supplemented by reference TRBV5-1 and TRBJ2-7, the full variable domain reads KAGVTQTPRYLIKTRGQQVTLSCSPISGHRSVSWYQQTPGQGLQFLFEYFSETQRNKGNFPGRFSGRQFSNSRSEMNVSTLELGDSALYLCASSRDGSESSYEQYFGPGTRLTVT.

This clonotype has just one count. This may arise from a read error, as a much more abundant clone is one base away. The J gene is TRBJ2-6, the V gene TRBV29-1; no reliable D call. Per the germline V gene, CDR1 is SQVTM and CDR2 is ANQGSEA. The V and J ends lost 5 bases and 0 bases respectively, with 5 bases between them. This CDR3 has 13 amino acids. The CDR3 sequence: CSVRISGANVLTF. In DNA form, the CDR3 reads TGCAGCGTTCGGATCTCTGGGGCCAACGTCCTGACTTTC.

This clonotype was picked up a small number of times. V is TRBV4-2 and J is TRBJ2-1; 11 positions match TRBD2. Germline CDR1 is LGHNA and CDR2 is YNFKEQ. CDR3 length: 18 amino acids. V shed 4 bases, J shed 0 bases, and the junction held 8 bases outside the gene matches. CDR3 sequence reads: CASSPRGLAGGSYNEQFF. CDR3 in DNA: TGTGCCAGCAGCCCAAGAGGACTAGCGGGCGGCTCCTACAATGAGCAGTTCTTC.

The chain recombines TRBV20-1 with TRBJ2-7; possibly TRBD2 for D (5 bases). This CDR3 comprises 14 residues. Germline V gene sequence: CDR1 DFQATT, CDR2 SNEGSKA (reference sequence). Trimming took off 1 base at V and 2 bases at J, with 12 bases between the two ends. This CDR3 is CSARVGVYPYEQYF. The CDR3 coding sequence is TGCAGTGCTAGAGTCGGGGTTTACCCCTACGAGCAGTACTTC.

This clonotype was recorded a few times. The chain is built from TRBV5-1 and TRBJ2-1; D may be TRBD2 (5 bases). With 1 base removed from V and 7 bases from J, the gap between germline ends came to 12 bases. The CDR3 covers 14 residues. Per the germline V gene, CDR1 is SGHRS and CDR2 is YFSETQ. CDR3 bases: TGCGCCAGCAGCTTGTTGATCGGGGATAATGAGCAGTTCTTC. Its translation: CASSLLIGDNEQFF. Variable domain in full (rest from reference TRBV5-1 and TRBJ2-1): KAGVTQTPRYLIKTRGQQVTLSCSPISGHRSVSWYQQTPGQGLQFLFEYFSETQRNKGNFPGRFSGRQFSNSRSEMNVSTLELGDSALYLCASSLLIGDNEQFFGPGTRLTVL.